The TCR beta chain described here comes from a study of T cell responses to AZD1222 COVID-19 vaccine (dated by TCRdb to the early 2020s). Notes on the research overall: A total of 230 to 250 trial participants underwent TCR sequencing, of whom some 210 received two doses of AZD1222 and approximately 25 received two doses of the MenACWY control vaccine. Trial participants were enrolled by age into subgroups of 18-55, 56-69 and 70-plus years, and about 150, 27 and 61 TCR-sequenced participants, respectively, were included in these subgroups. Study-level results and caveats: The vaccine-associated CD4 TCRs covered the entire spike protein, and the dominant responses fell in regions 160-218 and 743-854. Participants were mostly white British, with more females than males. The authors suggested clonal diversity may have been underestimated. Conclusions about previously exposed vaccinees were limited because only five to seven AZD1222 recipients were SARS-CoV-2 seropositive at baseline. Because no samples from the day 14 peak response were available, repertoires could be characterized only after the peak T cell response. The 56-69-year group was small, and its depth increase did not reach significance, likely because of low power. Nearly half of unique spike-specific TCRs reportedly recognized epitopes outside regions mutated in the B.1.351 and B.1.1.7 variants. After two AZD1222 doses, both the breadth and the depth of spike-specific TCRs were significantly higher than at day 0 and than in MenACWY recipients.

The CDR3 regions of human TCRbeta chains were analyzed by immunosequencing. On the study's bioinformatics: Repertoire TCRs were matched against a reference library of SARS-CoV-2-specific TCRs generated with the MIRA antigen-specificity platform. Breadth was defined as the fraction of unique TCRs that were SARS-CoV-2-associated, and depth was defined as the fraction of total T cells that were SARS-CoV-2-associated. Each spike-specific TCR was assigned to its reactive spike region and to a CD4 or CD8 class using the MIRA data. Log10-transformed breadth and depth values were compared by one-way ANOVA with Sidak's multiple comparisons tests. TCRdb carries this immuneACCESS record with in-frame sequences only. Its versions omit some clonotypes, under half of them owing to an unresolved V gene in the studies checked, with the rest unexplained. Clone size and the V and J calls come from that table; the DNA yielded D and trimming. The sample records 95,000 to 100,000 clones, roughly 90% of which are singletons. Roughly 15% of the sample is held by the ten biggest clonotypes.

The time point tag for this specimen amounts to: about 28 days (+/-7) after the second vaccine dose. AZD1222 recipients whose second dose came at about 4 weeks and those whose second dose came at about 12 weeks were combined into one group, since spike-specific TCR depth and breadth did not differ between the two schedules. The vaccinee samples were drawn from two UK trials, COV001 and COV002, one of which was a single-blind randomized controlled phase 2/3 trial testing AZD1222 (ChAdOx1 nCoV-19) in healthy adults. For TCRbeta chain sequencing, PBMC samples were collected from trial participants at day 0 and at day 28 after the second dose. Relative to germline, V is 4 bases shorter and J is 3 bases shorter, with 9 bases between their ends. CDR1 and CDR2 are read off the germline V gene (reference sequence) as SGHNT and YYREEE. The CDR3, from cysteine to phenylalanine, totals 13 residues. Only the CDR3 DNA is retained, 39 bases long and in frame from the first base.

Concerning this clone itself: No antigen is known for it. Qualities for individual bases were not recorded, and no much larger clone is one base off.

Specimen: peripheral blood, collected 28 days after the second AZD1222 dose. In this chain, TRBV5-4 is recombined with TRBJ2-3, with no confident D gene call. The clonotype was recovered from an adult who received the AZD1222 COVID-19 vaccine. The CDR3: CASSPVPTDTQYF. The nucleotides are TGTGCCAGCAGCCCGGTCCCGACAGATACGCAGTATTTT.